This is a list of T cell receptor beta chains from one sample in a study of cytomegalovirus exposure and HLA in healthy donors. Profiling relied on immunoSEQ multiplex PCR, and the TCRdb table lists in-frame clones only, not all of them. The sample includes about 140,000 clones, approximately 91% of them seen just once. The sample was PBMCs. All receptors come from a woman aged 40 to 55 in good health and CMV-seronegative. Each CDR3 is given with its conserved first and last residue. D genes are given only for firm matches. The size entry is marked missing in some rows and otherwise reads once, few, many or a size class.

TRBJ2-7	NA	TRBD1	TRBV19	TGTGCCAGTAGTATTCGGGACAGGGCATACGAGCAGTACTTC	CASSIRDRAYEQYF
TRBJ2-3	NA	NA	TRBV18	TGTGCCAGCTCACCACTAGATCAACTAGCAACGCAGTATTTT	CASSPLDQLATQYF
TRBJ1-1	NA	NA	TRBV5-1	TGCGCCAGCAGCTTGTCCGGGACTTTGAACACTGAAGCTTTCTTT	CASSLSGTLNTEAFF
TRBJ2-7	NA	TRBD2	TRBV7-9	TGTTCCAGAGGGGAGGGCCTTTACGAGCAGTACTTC	CSRGEGLYEQYF
TRBJ2-2	NA	TRBD2	TRBV5-1	TGCGCCAGCAGGGGGACTAGCGGGAGGACCGGGGAGCTGTTTTTT	CASRGTSGRTGELFF
TRBJ2-6	once	NA	TRBV6-5	TGTGCCAGCAGGTCTGACTACTCTGGGGCCAACGTCCTGACTTTC	CASRSDYSGANVLTF
TRBJ2-3	NA	TRBD2	TRBV7-9	TGTTCCAGCACCCCGGGACTAGCGGAGTACACAGATACGCAGTATTTT	CSSTPGLAEYTDTQYF
TRBJ1-1	few	NA	TRBV6-1	TGTGCCAGCAGTGAAACGCAGGCGAACACTGAAGCTTTCTTT	CASSETQANTEAFF
TRBJ1-1	NA	TRBD1	TRBV7-9	TGTGCCAGCAGCCCCGGGACAGGGGGAAAAAACACTGAAGCTTTCTTT	CASSPGTGGKNTEAFF
TRBJ2-3	NA	NA	TRBV19	TGTGCCAGTAGTATGCCGGGAATCACAGATACGCAGTATTTT	CASSMPGITDTQYF
TRBJ2-7	NA	NA	TRBV9	TGTGCCAGCAGCGTAGAATTTGAATCTGCCGGCGAGCAGTACTTC	CASSVEFESAGEQYF
TRBJ2-7	NA	TRBD2	TRBV28	TGTGCCAGCAGCCGGACTGGCGGGAGTATGGACGAGCAGTACTTC	CASSRTGGSMDEQYF
TRBJ2-2	NA	TRBD2	TRBV5-6	TGTGCCAGCAGCTGGGCCAGCGGGACTGGGGAGCTGTTTTTT	CASSWASGTGELFF
TRBJ2-5	NA	NA	TRBV5-1	TGCGCCAGCAGCTTGAGACTAGGCCAAGAGACCCAGTACTTC	CASSLRLGQETQYF
TRBJ1-1	few	NA	TRBV4-1	TGCGCCAGCAGCCAAGTAGGAGTCGGGGCTTTCTTT	CASSQVGVGAFF
TRBJ1-2	NA	TRBD1	TRBV28	TGTGCCAGCAGTTTTACCGGACAGGGGAGCTATGGCTACACCTTC	CASSFTGQGSYGYTF
TRBJ2-1	NA	TRBD2	TRBV7-6	TGTGCCAGCAAGAGGGAGACTAGCGGTAACAATGAGCAGTTCTTC	CASKRETSGNNEQFF
TRBJ2-3	NA	TRBD1	TRBV30	TGTGCCTGGAACAGGGGGACAGATACGCAGTATTTT	CAWNRGTDTQYF
TRBJ2-3	NA	NA	TRBV28	TGTGCCAGCAGCCTAGAGCCCACTGCAGATACGCAGTATTTT	CASSLEPTADTQYF
TRBJ2-1	NA	TRBD2	TRBV30	TGTGCCTGGAGTGTACGGCGGGAGCCGATCTATGAGCAGTTCTTC	CAWSVRREPIYEQFF
TRBJ1-3	NA	NA	TRBV28	TGTGCCAGCAGTTTAATGGCGGGGAACACCATATATTTT	CASSLMAGNTIYF
TRBJ2-7	NA	TRBD2	TRBV13	TGTGCCAGCCAAGCGGGATACCTTGGCGAGCAGTACTTC	CASQAGYLGEQYF
TRBJ2-1	NA	NA	TRBV27	TGTGCCAGCAGTTTTCGCGAAAACAATGAGCAGTTCTTC	CASSFRENNEQFF
TRBJ2-7	NA	NA	TRBV7-2	TGTGCCAGCAGCTTAGAACTTTGGGAACTAGCCTACGAGCAGTACTTC	CASSLELWELAYEQYF
TRBJ2-2	NA	NA	TRBV30	TGTGCCTGGACCCCGGGTGGCACCGGGGAGCTGTTTTTT	CAWTPGGTGELFF
TRBJ1-4	NA	TRBD1	TRBV13	TGTGCCAGCAGCCAGCCTCTCCGGGACAGGGGGCGCAAGGGCGAAAAACTGTTTTTT	CASSQPLRDRGRKGEKLFF
TRBJ1-5	NA	NA	TRBV11-2	TGTGCCAGCAGCTTAGGGGGGCTTATTGGCAATCAGCCCCAGCATTTT	CASSLGGLIGNQPQHF
TRBJ2-2	NA	NA	TRBV20-1	TGCAGTGCCAGGAGGGGCGGGGAGCTGTTTTTT	CSARRGGELFF
TRBJ1-5	NA	NA	TRBV2	TGTGCCAGCAGTCCCACAGGGCCCAATCAGCCCCAGCATTTT	CASSPTGPNQPQHF
TRBJ2-7	NA	TRBD1	TRBV27	TGTGCCAGCAGCCGTGGGGACAGGGGGCCGGACGAGCAGTACTTC	CASSRGDRGPDEQYF
TRBJ2-5	few	NA	TRBV7-9	TGTGCCAGCAGCTTAGGTCCAGGAGAGACCCAGTACTTC	CASSLGPGETQYF
TRBJ1-1	NA	TRBD1	TRBV6-1	TGTGCCAGCAGTTTCGACAGGGGCACTGAAGCTTTCTTT	CASSFDRGTEAFF
TRBJ2-4	NA	TRBD1	TRBV7-9	TGTGCCAGCAGCTCAGATAGACAGGGCCAAAACATTCAGTACTTC	CASSSDRQGQNIQYF
TRBJ2-3	NA	NA	TRBV5-1	TGCGCCAGCAGCTTGGACGGGAGCACAGATACGCAGTATTTT	CASSLDGSTDTQYF
TRBJ2-3	NA	NA	TRBV5-1	TGCGCCAGCAGTCACGAGCGGGCGGACACAGATACGCAGTATTTT	CASSHERADTDTQYF
TRBJ2-3	NA	NA	TRBV11-3	TGTGCCAGCAGCATCGGGGACTCTCAGTATTTT	CASSIGDSQYF
TRBJ2-2	NA	NA	TRBV28	TGTGCCACTACGAGCGGGCTTTCTCTTGCCACCGGGGAGCTGTTTTTT	CATTSGLSLATGELFF
TRBJ1-6	NA	NA	TRBV30	TGTGCCTGGAGGCTAAGCGGGTCCCAAGGGAATTCACCCCTCCACTTT	CAWRLSGSQGNSPLHF
TRBJ2-7	once	TRBD2	TRBV28	TGTGCCAGCAGTCCGGGGACTAGCCTGACCCCCTACGAGCAGTACTTC	CASSPGTSLTPYEQYF
TRBJ2-2	once	TRBD2	TRBV4-1	TGCGCCAGCAGCCAAGCTAGCGGCAGCACCGGGGAGCTGTTTTTT	CASSQASGSTGELFF